This T cell receptor (beta chain) came from a study of post-analysis software for immune sequencing data. As for the study in general: In terms of disease course, relapsing-remitting, secondary progressive and progressive-relapsing multiple sclerosis were included. Study observations and caveats: Controls showed lower frequencies than patients for several TRBV segments, and TRBV5-6, TRBV5-1 and TRBV20-1 were among these. Diversity measured as normalized Chao1 was significantly lower in multiple sclerosis patients than in controls.

Unique-molecular-identifier-tagged TCR beta cDNA libraries were used. Starting from about 1 to 10 million T cells, the study yielded 450,000 to 500,000 cDNA molecules. MiXCR, run by TCRdb on the PCR reads, gives a single entry per CDR3 protein. The profile covers about 800,000 distinct CDR3 sequences, with 25% to 30% appearing a single time and around 0.55% taken by the ten largest. Ten or more counts support this clonotype. Antigen specificity is unknown. Trimming left V 5 bases short and J 0 bases short, with 5 bases between. Germline V lookup: CDR1 KGHSH, CDR2 LQKENI. This CDR3 is built from 12 residues.

This rearrangement joins TRBV18 to TRBJ2-7; D uncertain. This receptor was obtained from a girl aged 10-17 years with multiple sclerosis. The sequencing input was blood. CDR3 coding DNA: TGTGCCAGCTCATCCGGCTCCTACGAGCAGTACTTC. Translating gives CASSSGSYEQYF.